This TCR beta chain stems from a study of blood T cell repertoires in COVID-19. Whole-study context: Spain, Italy and the United States supplied samples that represented acute and convalescent COVID-19. T cells, B-cell-depleted T cells, or PBMCs provided the cDNA or gDNA that served as material.

Germline CDR1 and CDR2: SGHRS and YFSETQ. The CDR3 spans 16 residues. The V end lost 4 bases, the J end lost 0 bases, and 13 bases lay between the germline ends. This clone showed up just a few times. Under the authors' procedure: Estimated nucleated cell counts came from reference gene primer amplification. The table came from immunoSEQ multiplex PCR; TCRdb's copy has only in-frame clones and leaves some out. V, J and clone size are those of that table, while D and trimming were read from the DNA. The sample shows about 110,000 clones, about 93% of them seen only once. This clonotype was sampled from a woman aged 25 to 39 with acute or convalescent COVID-19. This chain uses TRBV5-1 with TRBJ1-4; D gene ambiguous. Source material: peripheral blood. The CDR3 DNA reads TGCGCCAGCAGCCCCGGAGGCCTTACAACTAATGAAAAACTGTTTTTT. Translation gives CASSPGGLTTNEKLFF. The complete variable domain, with remaining parts taken from reference TRBV5-1 and TRBJ1-4, reads KAGVTQTPRYLIKTRGQQVTLSCSPISGHRSVSWYQQTPGQGLQFLFEYFSETQRNKGNFPGRFSGRQFSNSRSEMNVSTLELGDSALYLCASSPGGLTTNEKLFFGSGTQLSVL.